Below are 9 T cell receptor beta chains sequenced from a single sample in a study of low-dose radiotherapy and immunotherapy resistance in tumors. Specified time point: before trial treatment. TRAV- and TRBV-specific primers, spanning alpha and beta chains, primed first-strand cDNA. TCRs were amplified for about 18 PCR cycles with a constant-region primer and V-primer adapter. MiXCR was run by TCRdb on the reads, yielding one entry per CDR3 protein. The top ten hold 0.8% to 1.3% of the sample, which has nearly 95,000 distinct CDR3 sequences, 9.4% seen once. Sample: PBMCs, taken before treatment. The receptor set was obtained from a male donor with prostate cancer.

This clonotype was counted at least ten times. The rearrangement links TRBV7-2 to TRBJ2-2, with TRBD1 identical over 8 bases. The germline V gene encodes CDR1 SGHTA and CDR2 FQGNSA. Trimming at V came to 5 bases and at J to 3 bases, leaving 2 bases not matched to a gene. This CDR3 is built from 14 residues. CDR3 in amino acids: CASSQTGDTGELFF. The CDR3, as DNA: TGTGCCAGCAGCCAGACAGGGGACACCGGGGAGCTGTTTTTT.

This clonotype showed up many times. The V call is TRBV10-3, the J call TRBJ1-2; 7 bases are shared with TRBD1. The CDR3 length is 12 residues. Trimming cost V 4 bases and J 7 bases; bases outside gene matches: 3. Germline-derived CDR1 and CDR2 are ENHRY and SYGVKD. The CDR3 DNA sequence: TGTGCCATCAGTGGGGGACAGCCTGGCTACACCTTC. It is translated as CAISGGQPGYTF.

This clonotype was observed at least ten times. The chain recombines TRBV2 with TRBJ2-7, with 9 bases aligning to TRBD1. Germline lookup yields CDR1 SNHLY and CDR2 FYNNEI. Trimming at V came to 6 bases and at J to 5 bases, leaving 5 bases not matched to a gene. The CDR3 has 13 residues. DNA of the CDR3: TGTGCCAGCAGAGGACAGGGGTCTAACGAGCAGTACTTC. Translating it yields CASRGQGSNEQYF.

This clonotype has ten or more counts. The CDR3 protein is CASSLLEGGHEQFF. DNA of the CDR3: TGTGCCAGCAGTTTATTGGAGGGGGGCCATGAGCAGTTCTTC. V usage is TRBV28 and J usage is TRBJ2-1; the D gene could be TRBD1 or TRBD2 (6 bases each). The germline V gene encodes CDR1 MDHEN and CDR2 SYDVKM. The CDR3 runs 14 residues. The germline V and J ends were trimmed by 1 base and 8 bases, with 12 bases remaining between them.

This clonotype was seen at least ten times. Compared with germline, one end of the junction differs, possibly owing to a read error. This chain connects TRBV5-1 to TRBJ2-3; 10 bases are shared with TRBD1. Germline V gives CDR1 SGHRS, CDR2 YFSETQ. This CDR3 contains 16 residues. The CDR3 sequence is CASSPAGQGVLDTQYF. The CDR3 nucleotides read TGTGCCAGCAGCCCCGCAGGACAGGGGGTATTGGATACGCAGTATTTT.

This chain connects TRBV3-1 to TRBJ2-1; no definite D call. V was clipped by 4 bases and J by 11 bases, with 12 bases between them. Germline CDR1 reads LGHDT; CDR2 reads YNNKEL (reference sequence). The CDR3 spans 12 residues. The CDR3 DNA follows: TGTGCCAGCAGCCTCCTTCCTGACAAGCAGTTCTTC. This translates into CASSLLPDKQFF.

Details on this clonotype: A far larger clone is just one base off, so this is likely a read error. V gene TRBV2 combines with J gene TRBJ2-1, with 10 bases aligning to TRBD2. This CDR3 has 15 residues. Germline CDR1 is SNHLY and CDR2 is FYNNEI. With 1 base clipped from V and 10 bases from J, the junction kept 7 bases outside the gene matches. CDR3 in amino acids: CASSEERGGSYEQFF. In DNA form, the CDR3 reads TGTGCCAGCAGTGAAGAGCGGGGGGGCTCCTACGAGCAGTTCTTC.

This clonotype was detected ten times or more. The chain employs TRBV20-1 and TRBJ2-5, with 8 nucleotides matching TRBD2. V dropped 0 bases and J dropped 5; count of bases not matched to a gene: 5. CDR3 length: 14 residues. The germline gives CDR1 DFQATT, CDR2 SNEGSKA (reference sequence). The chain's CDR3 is CSARDPGGAETQYF. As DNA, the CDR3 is TGCAGTGCTAGAGATCCGGGAGGGGCTGAGACCCAGTACTTC.

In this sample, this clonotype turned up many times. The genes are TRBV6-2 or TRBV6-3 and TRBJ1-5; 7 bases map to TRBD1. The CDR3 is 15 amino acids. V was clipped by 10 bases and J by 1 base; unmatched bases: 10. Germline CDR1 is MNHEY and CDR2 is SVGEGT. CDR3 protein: CATALTGFSNQPQHF. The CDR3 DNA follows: TGTGCCACCGCACTGACAGGGTTCAGCAATCAGCCCCAGCATTTT.